These T cell receptor beta chains were read from a single sample in a study of shared clonotypes between healthy human individuals. Only in-frame clones appear in the TCRdb table, and some are missing; sequencing was by immunoSEQ multiplex PCR. Among hundreds of thousands of clones listed, about 95% were seen once. Input material: naive CD8+ T cells sorted from blood. All receptors come from a woman in her 30s in good health. Both conserved end residues are part of each CDR3. The D gene is left open where the match is weak. Clone size appears in some rows only: once, few, many, or a class for an expanded clone.

TGTGCCAGCAGTCAACGACAGGGGGCTCGAAAAGCTTTCTTT	CASSQRQGARKAFF	.	TRBD1	TRBJ1-1	TRBV28
TGTGCCAGTAACAACAGGGCTGGGGGCAATCAGCCCCAGCATTTT	CASNNRAGGNQPQHF	.	.	TRBJ1-5	TRBV19
TGTGCCACCAGCAGAGATGGGAACTCTGGAAACACCATATATTTT	CATSRDGNSGNTIYF	.	.	TRBJ1-3	TRBV15
TGTGCCAGCAGTTTCTTCAGGGGATATGGCTACACCTTC	CASSFFRGYGYTF	.	.	TRBJ1-2	TRBV27
TGCGCCAGCAGCCAAGGGAGACCGGGACTCGAATCCACAGATACGCAGTATTTT	CASSQGRPGLESTDTQYF	once	.	TRBJ2-3	TRBV4-1
TGCAGTGCTACGGAACTAGTGGGGCAGTTCTTC	CSATELVGQFF	.	.	TRBJ2-1	TRBV20-1
TGTGCCAGCAGTTTACAGGGAGGCACCGGGGAGCTGTTTTTT	CASSLQGGTGELFF	.	.	TRBJ2-2	TRBV28
TGTGCCAGCAGCCCCAAGTCACCGAACACCATATATTTT	CASSPKSPNTIYF	.	.	TRBJ1-3	TRBV13
TGTGCCTGGAGTGTACTAGCGGGAGGAGTTGATACGCAGTATTTT	CAWSVLAGGVDTQYF	.	TRBD2	TRBJ2-3	TRBV30
TGTGCCAGCAGGGGGGGGGCCGAGCAGTACTTC	CASRGGAEQYF	.	.	TRBJ2-7	TRBV6-5
TGTGCCAGCAGTCCCGCAGGGCAGGCCAAAAACATTCAGTACTTC	CASSPAGQAKNIQYF	.	.	TRBJ2-4	TRBV28
TGTGCCAGCAGCCTAGCGGGAGGGCCGAAAGATACGCAGTATTTT	CASSLAGGPKDTQYF	.	TRBD2	TRBJ2-3	TRBV7-9
TGTGCCAGCAGCCCGACAGGGGGCTCGGCTGGGGCCAACGTCCTGACTTTC	CASSPTGGSAGANVLTF	once	TRBD1	TRBJ2-6	TRBV11-2
TGTGCCAGCAGCCCCCGCCAGGGGCCTATGAACACTGAAGCTTTCTTT	CASSPRQGPMNTEAFF	.	.	TRBJ1-1	TRBV28
TGTGCCACCAGCGATGGGGTAGCGGGCCCTCAAGAGACCCAGTACTTC	CATSDGVAGPQETQYF	.	TRBD2	TRBJ2-5	TRBV15
TGTGCCATCGGGAGCGGGCTCTGGACAGGGGGCAGTAACTATGGCTACACCTTC	CAIGSGLWTGGSNYGYTF	.	TRBD1	TRBJ1-2	TRBV10-3
TGCAGCGTTGAAGGATTGGGACAGGGTACCTACGAGCAGTACTTC	CSVEGLGQGTYEQYF	.	TRBD1	TRBJ2-7	TRBV29-1
TGTGCCAGCAGCCCTCCGGGCGGTGAGCAGTACTTC	CASSPPGGEQYF	.	.	TRBJ2-7	TRBV25-1
TGTGCCAGCAGCCCTGCCGGTGGGGCCGGGGAGCTGTTTTTT	CASSPAGGAGELFF	.	.	TRBJ2-2	TRBV28
TGTGCCAGCAGTTTATCTAGCGGGGGGAGCTACGAGCAGTACTTC	CASSLSSGGSYEQYF	.	TRBD2	TRBJ2-7	TRBV28
TGCGCCAGCAGCCAAGAAGGAGACGGGTATGAAAAACTGTTTTTT	CASSQEGDGYEKLFF	.	.	TRBJ1-4	TRBV4-1
TGCGCCAGCAGCCAAGTGACGCGGGACAGTCGGGGGGGGACCCAGTACTTC	CASSQVTRDSRGGTQYF	.	.	TRBJ2-5	TRBV4-1
TGTGCCAGCAGCCCACCGACCCGTGGCAATGAGCAGTTCTTC	CASSPPTRGNEQFF	.	.	TRBJ2-1	TRBV7-9
TGTGCCAGCAGCTTAGTTCAGGGGAGCACCGGGGAGCTGTTTTTT	CASSLVQGSTGELFF	.	.	TRBJ2-2	TRBV7-9
TGTGCCAGCAGTGGAGGGGTCCCGGGTCGCGACGAAGACACTGAAGCTTTCTTT	CASSGGVPGRDEDTEAFF	.	.	TRBJ1-1	TRBV28
TGTGCCAGCAGTTTAGGGTCCCACACTGAAGCTTTCTTT	CASSLGSHTEAFF	.	.	TRBJ1-1	TRBV27
TGTGCCAGCAGTTTTTGGGGGACCCAGGCCTACGAGCAGTACTTC	CASSFWGTQAYEQYF	.	.	TRBJ2-7	TRBV28
TGTGCCAGCAGTGCAGAAACGAGGGGGAAAGATACGCAGTATTTT	CASSAETRGKDTQYF	.	.	TRBJ2-3	TRBV28
TGTGCCTGGGGTGTGGGGGGCGTGAATCAGCCCCAGCATTTT	CAWGVGGVNQPQHF	.	.	TRBJ1-5	TRBV30
TGTGCCAGCAGTTTATGGGTTCAAGCGGGTACTGGGTCGCAGTACTTC	CASSLWVQAGTGSQYF	.	.	TRBJ2-7	TRBV28